The count of the clone carrying this TCR beta chain is one. As processed by the authors: Amplification of reference gene primers provided the estimated nucleated cell counts. Here immunoSEQ multiplex PCR was the method, and the copy in TCRdb shows in-frame clones only, minus some. The D gene and trimming were derived from the DNA, and the V and J assignments and clone size from that table. The table includes approximately 250,000 clones, 85% to 90% detected once. This specimen belongs to a study of blood T cell repertoires in COVID-19. Study-wide context: Samples representing acute and convalescent COVID-19 were sourced from the United States, Italy and Spain. The cDNA or gDNA used as material had been derived from T cells, B-cell-depleted T cells, or PBMCs.

CDR1 and CDR2 (germline): MRHNA, SNTAGT. The length of the CDR3 is 15 residues. V shed 3 bases, J shed 4 bases, and the junction held 4 bases outside the gene matches. The clonotype originates from a man between 18 and 29 years old with active or convalescent COVID-19. The V and J genes are TRBV6-4 and TRBJ2-3, with 10 bases identical to TRBD1. What was sequenced was peripheral blood. CDR3 nucleotides: TGTGCCAGCAGTGAGGCGACAGGGGGCGCAGATACGCAGTATTTT. The encoded protein is CASSEATGGADTQYF.